These T cell receptor beta chains were read from a single sample in a study of T-cell reconstitution after alpha-beta-depleted transplantation in children. TCRdb reanalysed the PCR reads using MiXCR and keeps one entry per CDR3 protein. The sample holds about 640,000 distinct CDR3 sequences, roughly 17% seen once. The sample was PBMCs from the stem cell graft donor, taken from the stem cell graft. All receptors come from a human donor who donated a stem cell graft to a child with acute myeloid leukemia. Both conserved end residues are part of each CDR3. Each record gives: clone size, V gene, D gene, J gene, CDR3 protein, CDR3 DNA. D genes are given only for firm matches. Clone size is given for some rows only: seen once, a few or many times, or a class if the clone is expanded.

clone_size: few
v_call: TRBV7-2
d_call: -
j_call: TRBJ1-1
cdr3_aa: CASSFNSKNTEAFF
cdr3_nt: TGTGCCAGCAGCTTTAACAGCAAGAACACTGAAGCTTTCTTT

clone_size: many
v_call: TRBV6-1
d_call: -
j_call: TRBJ2-6
cdr3_aa: CASRVQGYSGANVLTF
cdr3_nt: TGTGCCAGCAGAGTACAGGGTTACTCTGGGGCCAACGTCCTGACTTTC

clone_size: many
v_call: TRBV29-1
d_call: -
j_call: TRBJ1-1
cdr3_aa: CSVVQGSSKTEAFF
cdr3_nt: TGCAGCGTTGTTCAGGGGTCCTCAAAGACTGAAGCTTTCTTT

clone_size: many
v_call: TRBV28
d_call: -
j_call: TRBJ1-6
cdr3_aa: CASSLFQGLNSPLHF
cdr3_nt: TGTGCCAGCAGTTTATTCCAGGGCCTGAACTCACCCCTCCACTTT

clone_size: many
v_call: TRBV12-3/TRBV12-4
d_call: TRBD1
j_call: TRBJ1-5
cdr3_aa: CASSLADRDQPQHF
cdr3_nt: TGTGCCAGCAGTTTAGCGGACAGGGACCAGCCCCAGCATTTT

clone_size: -
v_call: TRBV18
d_call: TRBD1
j_call: TRBJ2-5
cdr3_aa: CASSPNRGRGETQYF
cdr3_nt: TGTGCCAGCTCGCCCAACAGGGGGCGAGGAGAGACCCAGTACTTC

clone_size: many
v_call: TRBV12-3/TRBV12-4
d_call: TRBD1
j_call: TRBJ2-3
cdr3_aa: CASGTGNVDTQYF
cdr3_nt: TGTGCCAGCGGGACAGGGAACGTAGATACGCAGTATTTT

clone_size: few
v_call: TRBV7-2
d_call: -
j_call: TRBJ2-3
cdr3_aa: CASSLGPSTLDTQYF
cdr3_nt: TGTGCCAGCAGCTTAGGCCCCTCGACCCTCGATACGCAGTATTTT

clone_size: few
v_call: TRBV5-1
d_call: TRBD1
j_call: TRBJ1-1
cdr3_aa: CASSLVRGRGTEAFF
cdr3_nt: TGCGCCAGCAGCTTGGTGAGGGGGCGAGGGACTGAAGCTTTCTTT

clone_size: many
v_call: TRBV20-1
d_call: -
j_call: TRBJ1-1
cdr3_aa: CSAGSGGSDTEAFF
cdr3_nt: TGCAGTGCTGGATCCGGGGGATCGGACACTGAAGCTTTCTTT

clone_size: many
v_call: TRBV20-1
d_call: -
j_call: TRBJ1-1
cdr3_aa: CSALDSFNTEAFF
cdr3_nt: TGCAGTGCTTTAGACAGCTTTAACACTGAAGCTTTCTTT

clone_size: -
v_call: TRBV25-1
d_call: -
j_call: TRBJ2-3
cdr3_aa: CASSCGHLSDTQYF
cdr3_nt: TGTGCCAGCAGCTGCGGGCACCTCTCCGATACGCAGTATTTT

clone_size: few
v_call: TRBV20-1
d_call: -
j_call: TRBJ2-1
cdr3_aa: CSASSGRHNEQFF
cdr3_nt: TGCAGTGCTAGTTCGGGGAGGCACAATGAGCAGTTCTTC

clone_size: -
v_call: TRBV7-8
d_call: TRBD2
j_call: TRBJ2-1
cdr3_aa: CASSLARVAGGSYNEQFF
cdr3_nt: TGTGCCAGCAGCTTAGCGAGGGTAGCGGGGGGCTCCTACAATGAGCAGTTCTTC

clone_size: few
v_call: TRBV10-3
d_call: TRBD2
j_call: TRBJ2-3
cdr3_aa: CAISGAGGPFGTDTQYF
cdr3_nt: TGTGCCATCAGTGGAGCGGGGGGGCCGTTTGGCACAGATACGCAGTATTTT

clone_size: many
v_call: TRBV20-1
d_call: -
j_call: TRBJ1-2
cdr3_aa: CSASLGHTF
cdr3_nt: TGCAGTGCTAGCCTCGGGCACACCTTC

clone_size: few
v_call: TRBV24-1
d_call: TRBD1
j_call: TRBJ1-5
cdr3_aa: CATSDSDRENQPQHF
cdr3_nt: TGTGCCACCAGTGATTCGGACAGGGAGAATCAGCCCCAGCATTTT

clone_size: -
v_call: TRBV29-1
d_call: TRBD1
j_call: TRBJ2-2
cdr3_aa: CSVSQGDTGELFF
cdr3_nt: TGCAGCGTGTCTCAGGGGGACACCGGGGAGCTGTTTTTT

clone_size: few
v_call: TRBV5-1
d_call: -
j_call: TRBJ2-3
cdr3_aa: CASSGTGMGATQYF
cdr3_nt: TGCGCCAGCAGCGGTACAGGGATGGGTGCTACGCAGTATTTT

clone_size: -
v_call: TRBV7-2
d_call: -
j_call: TRBJ1-4
cdr3_aa: CASSHGDNSKNEKLFF
cdr3_nt: TGTGCCAGCAGCCATGGGGATAACAGCAAGAATGAAAAACTGTTTTTT

clone_size: few
v_call: TRBV20-1
d_call: TRBD1
j_call: TRBJ1-1
cdr3_aa: CSAIDREAANTEAFF
cdr3_nt: TGCAGTGCCATAGACAGGGAAGCCGCCAACACTGAAGCTTTCTTT

clone_size: few
v_call: TRBV11-3
d_call: TRBD2
j_call: TRBJ2-2
cdr3_aa: CASSSRLAGGTGELFF
cdr3_nt: TGTGCCAGCAGCTCCCGACTAGCGGGGGGCACCGGGGAGCTGTTTTTT

clone_size: many
v_call: TRBV20-1
d_call: -
j_call: TRBJ1-2
cdr3_aa: CSANVKDLRAYGYTF
cdr3_nt: TGCAGTGCGAACGTCAAGGACTTGAGGGCTTATGGCTACACCTTC

clone_size: -
v_call: TRBV12-3/TRBV12-4
d_call: -
j_call: TRBJ1-5
cdr3_aa: CASLPGGVGEPQHF
cdr3_nt: TGTGCCAGCCTCCCAGGAGGGGTAGGCGAGCCCCAGCATTTT

clone_size: -
v_call: TRBV5-1
d_call: -
j_call: TRBJ1-2
cdr3_aa: CASSLARGPNYGYTF
cdr3_nt: TGCGCCAGCAGCTTGGCTCGGGGGCCCAACTATGGCTACACCTTC

clone_size: many
v_call: TRBV20-1
d_call: -
j_call: TRBJ2-2
cdr3_aa: CSASEIDRPLGTGELFF
cdr3_nt: TGCAGTGCTAGTGAAATCGACAGACCCTTGGGGACCGGGGAGCTGTTTTTT

clone_size: many
v_call: TRBV12-3/TRBV12-4
d_call: TRBD1
j_call: TRBJ2-1
cdr3_aa: CASGLGDRGYDEQFF
cdr3_nt: TGTGCCAGCGGCTTGGGGGACAGGGGTTACGATGAGCAGTTCTTC

clone_size: few
v_call: TRBV29-1
d_call: TRBD1
j_call: TRBJ2-3
cdr3_aa: CSVAVTGGLTDTQYF
cdr3_nt: TGCAGCGTTGCAGTAACAGGGGGCTTAACAGATACGCAGTATTTT

clone_size: many
v_call: TRBV9
d_call: TRBD2
j_call: TRBJ2-1
cdr3_aa: CASSVEGTSGAPSYNEQFF
cdr3_nt: TGTGCCAGCAGCGTAGAAGGAACTAGCGGGGCCCCCTCCTACAATGAGCAGTTCTTC

clone_size: few
v_call: TRBV6-2/TRBV6-3
d_call: -
j_call: TRBJ2-1
cdr3_aa: CASSNRQGGSYNEQFF
cdr3_nt: TGTGCCAGCAGCAATAGGCAGGGGGGCTCCTACAATGAGCAGTTCTTC

clone_size: few
v_call: TRBV7-2
d_call: TRBD2
j_call: TRBJ2-3
cdr3_aa: CASSSGLAGDTQYF
cdr3_nt: TGTGCCAGCAGCTCGGGACTAGCGGGAGATACGCAGTATTTT

clone_size: few
v_call: TRBV5-1
d_call: -
j_call: TRBJ1-5
cdr3_aa: CASSEDGTSYQPQHF
cdr3_nt: TGCGCCAGCAGCGAGGACGGAACCTCCTATCAGCCCCAGCATTTT

clone_size: many
v_call: TRBV12-3/TRBV12-4
d_call: -
j_call: TRBJ2-5
cdr3_aa: CASSLGGGQQETQYF
cdr3_nt: TGTGCCAGCAGTTTAGGGGGCGGACAGCAAGAGACCCAGTACTTC

clone_size: many
v_call: TRBV20-1
d_call: TRBD1
j_call: TRBJ1-2
cdr3_aa: CSAGGANYGYTF
cdr3_nt: TGCAGTGCAGGGGGCGCCAACTATGGCTACACCTTC

clone_size: few
v_call: TRBV12-3/TRBV12-4
d_call: TRBD1
j_call: TRBJ1-1
cdr3_aa: CASSQRQGHTEAFF
cdr3_nt: TGTGCCAGCAGCCAAAGACAGGGACACACTGAAGCTTTCTTT

clone_size: -
v_call: TRBV15
d_call: -
j_call: TRBJ2-3
cdr3_aa: CATSVRGGADTQYF
cdr3_nt: TGTGCCACCAGCGTCAGGGGGGGAGCAGATACGCAGTATTTT

clone_size: many
v_call: TRBV7-9
d_call: -
j_call: TRBJ2-1
cdr3_aa: CASGGTHNEQFF
cdr3_nt: TGTGCCAGCGGCGGAACACACAATGAGCAGTTCTTC

clone_size: -
v_call: TRBV30
d_call: TRBD1
j_call: TRBJ1-1
cdr3_aa: CAWSSYLRTGRDTEAFF
cdr3_nt: TGTGCCTGGAGTTCGTATCTCCGGACAGGGAGGGACACTGAAGCTTTCTTT

clone_size: many
v_call: TRBV7-2
d_call: -
j_call: TRBJ1-2
cdr3_aa: CASSLAPGRDHYGYTF
cdr3_nt: TGTGCCAGCAGCTTAGCGCCGGGCAGGGACCACTATGGCTACACCTTC

clone_size: few
v_call: TRBV14
d_call: TRBD1
j_call: TRBJ1-1
cdr3_aa: CASSPFRDREKAFF
cdr3_nt: TGTGCCAGCAGCCCATTCCGGGACAGGGAGAAAGCTTTCTTT

clone_size: -
v_call: TRBV20-1
d_call: TRBD1
j_call: TRBJ2-3
cdr3_aa: CSAEGQGESSTDTQYF
cdr3_nt: TGCAGTGCCGAAGGCCAGGGGGAATCTAGCACAGATACGCAGTATTTT

clone_size: many
v_call: TRBV20-1
d_call: TRBD1
j_call: TRBJ1-2
cdr3_aa: CSASHEGAGYYGYTF
cdr3_nt: TGCAGTGCTTCCCATGAGGGGGCTGGGTACTATGGCTACACCTTC

clone_size: -
v_call: TRBV28
d_call: -
j_call: TRBJ2-5
cdr3_aa: CASSLAEQETQYF
cdr3_nt: TGTGCCAGCAGTTTGGCGGAGCAAGAGACCCAGTACTTC

clone_size: -
v_call: TRBV5-1
d_call: -
j_call: TRBJ2-6
cdr3_aa: CASSLNAGANVLTF
cdr3_nt: TGCGCCAGCAGCTTAAATGCTGGGGCCAACGTCCTGACTTTC

clone_size: few
v_call: TRBV15
d_call: TRBD2
j_call: TRBJ2-2
cdr3_aa: CATSIYPRGVNIGELFF
cdr3_nt: TGTGCCACCAGCATCTACCCGCGGGGGGTAAACATCGGGGAGCTGTTTTTT

clone_size: -
v_call: TRBV7-7
d_call: TRBD1
j_call: TRBJ2-5
cdr3_aa: CASSLVQGVLETQYF
cdr3_nt: TGTGCCAGCAGCTTAGTACAGGGGGTTCTTGAGACCCAGTACTTC

clone_size: -
v_call: TRBV20-1
d_call: -
j_call: TRBJ1-2
cdr3_aa: CSARIQGNYGYTF
cdr3_nt: TGCAGTGCTAGAATACAGGGAAACTATGGCTACACCTTC

clone_size: many
v_call: TRBV4-3
d_call: TRBD1
j_call: TRBJ1-2
cdr3_aa: CASSKGDRRNYGYTF
cdr3_nt: TGCGCCAGCAGCAAGGGGGACAGGAGAAACTATGGCTACACCTTC

clone_size: many
v_call: TRBV6-1
d_call: -
j_call: TRBJ1-5
cdr3_aa: CASSEITGTAQHF
cdr3_nt: TGTGCCAGCAGTGAAATTACCGGAACAGCACAGCATTTT

clone_size: many
v_call: TRBV25-1
d_call: TRBD2
j_call: TRBJ2-2
cdr3_aa: CASSFSGAGELFF
cdr3_nt: TGTGCCAGCAGTTTCAGCGGGGCCGGGGAGCTGTTTTTT

clone_size: few
v_call: TRBV7-6
d_call: -
j_call: TRBJ2-2
cdr3_aa: CASSLSASRDTGELFF
cdr3_nt: TGTGCCAGCAGCTTATCGGCCAGTCGAGACACCGGGGAGCTGTTTTTT

clone_size: many
v_call: TRBV4-3
d_call: -
j_call: TRBJ2-3
cdr3_aa: CASSQEQNRVSTDTQYF
cdr3_nt: TGCGCCAGCAGCCAAGAACAGAACAGGGTGAGCACAGATACGCAGTATTTT

clone_size: many
v_call: TRBV10-3
d_call: -
j_call: TRBJ1-1
cdr3_aa: CAITSPPNTEAFF
cdr3_nt: TGTGCCATCACCTCGCCACCGAACACTGAAGCTTTCTTT

clone_size: -
v_call: TRBV20-1
d_call: TRBD1
j_call: TRBJ1-1
cdr3_aa: CSAGGQGNTEAFF
cdr3_nt: TGCAGTGCGGGCGGACAGGGAAACACTGAAGCTTTCTTT

clone_size: few
v_call: TRBV28
d_call: -
j_call: TRBJ1-5
cdr3_aa: CASSLGGTSQPQHF
cdr3_nt: TGTGCCAGCAGTTTAGGGGGCACGAGTCAGCCCCAGCATTTT

clone_size: many
v_call: TRBV12-3/TRBV12-4
d_call: -
j_call: TRBJ1-2
cdr3_aa: CASSFPVLGADYTF
cdr3_nt: TGTGCCAGCAGTTTCCCGGTTCTAGGGGCTGACTACACCTTC

clone_size: -
v_call: TRBV12-3/TRBV12-4
d_call: -
j_call: TRBJ2-5
cdr3_aa: CASRLRDSRETQYF
cdr3_nt: TGTGCCAGCAGGCTCCGGGACTCACGAGAGACCCAGTACTTC